Presented here are 12 T cell receptor beta chains from one specimen sequenced in a study of T cells in localized non-small cell lung cancer. Sequencing used immunoSEQ multiplex PCR; TCRdb keeps in-frame clones, though not all of them. There are 20,000 to 30,000 clones in the sample; 80% to 90% occur only once, and about 1% lies in the top ten. The sequencing here drew on peripheral blood, taken before any cancer treatment. These receptors came from a woman aged 40-75 years with stage I lung adenocarcinoma.

V is TRBV9 and J is TRBJ2-7; 10 nucleotides match TRBD2. V gave up 3 bases and J gave up 5 bases; unmatched junction bases: 5. CDR1 is SGDLS, CDR2 YYNGEE, per germline. The CDR3 consists of 14 residues. In DNA, the CDR3 is TGTGCCAGCAGCGGGGCCGGGACTAGCGACGAGCAGTACTTC. This sequence encodes CASSGAGTSDEQYF.

The chain combines TRBV10-1 with TRBJ2-6, with TRBD1 matching 9 bases. This CDR3 contains 15 residues. The ends lost 11 bases at V and 4 bases at J; junction bases unmatched: 9. CDR1 and CDR2 from the germline V gene are WNHNN and SYGVQD (reference sequence). The CDR3 sequence is CAQLDRGTGANVLTF. As DNA, the CDR3 is TGCGCCCAGCTGGACAGGGGAACCGGGGCCAACGTCCTGACTTTC.

V gene TRBV11-1 combines with J gene TRBJ2-6, with a weak D call TRBD2 (5 bases). Germline V gives CDR1 SGHAT, CDR2 FQDESV (reference sequence). Trimming stripped 1 base from V and 0 bases from J, with 13 bases between. The CDR3 runs to 18 residues. The CDR3 coding sequence is TGTGCCAGCAGCTTAGGCAGGCGAGGAGGCTCTGGGGCCAACGTCCTGACTTTC. It translates to CASSLGRRGGSGANVLTF.

This chain joins TRBV6-5 and TRBJ2-7; a weak D match, TRBD1 (6 bases). CDR1 MNHEY and CDR2 SVGAGI come from the germline V gene. The CDR3 runs to 14 residues. The ends were cut back, 4 bases at V and 2 bases at J, with 12 bases in the middle. The CDR3 here is CASSLYGGPYEQYF. DNA of the CDR3: TGTGCCAGCAGTTTATATGGGGGCCCCTACGAGCAGTACTTC.

The chain has TRBV11-1 and TRBJ1-5; no reliable D call. The germline V gene encodes CDR1 SGHAT and CDR2 FQDESV (reference sequence). This CDR3 is 15 amino acids long. The V and J ends lost 6 bases and 2 bases respectively, with 14 bases between them. The CDR3 nucleotides read TGTGCCAGCAGTTTAAGTCCCGGGCGCAATCAGCCCCAGCATTTT. Protein: CASSLSPGRNQPQHF. Combining the CDR3 with reference TRBV11-1 and TRBJ1-5 gives the whole variable domain EAEVAQSPRYKITEKSQAVAFWCDPISGHATLYWYRQILGQGPELLVQFQDESVVDDSQLPKDRFSAERLKGVDSTLKIQPAELGDSAMYLCASSLSPGRNQPQHFGDGTRLSIL.

The chain is built from TRBV5-8 and TRBJ1-5; the D gene is possibly TRBD1 (5 bases). Germline CDR1 and CDR2: SGHTS and YDEGEE. The V and J ends lost 4 bases and 2 bases respectively, with 10 bases between them. CDR3 length: 14 amino acids. The CDR3 region is CASSPGTRNQPQHF. For the CDR3, the DNA is TGTGCCAGCAGCCCTGGGACCCGCAATCAGCCCCAGCATTTT.

This rearrangement joins TRBV6-1 to TRBJ1-2; D might be TRBD1 (6 bases). V was trimmed by 4 bases and J by 4 bases, leaving 13 bases between them. Germline values: CDR1 MNHNS, CDR2 SASEGT. CDR3 size: 14 residues. CDR3 sequence (DNA): TGTGCCAGCAGTGGGGGGGCGCAAGGCTATGGCTACACCTTC. Residues: CASSGGAQGYGYTF.

The rearrangement uses TRBV5-5 and TRBJ1-2; D unresolved. The CDR3 consists of 17 residues. Germline CDR1 SGHKS, CDR2 YYEKEE (reference sequence). The V end was cut by 1 base, the J end by 0 bases, with 16 bases between. The CDR3 DNA sequence: TGTGCCAGCAGCTTGCGACCCCAGGACGGACCTAACTATGGCTACACCTTC. This encodes CASSLRPQDGPNYGYTF.

This chain links TRBV7-6 with TRBJ2-3; no clear D gene. In germline, CDR1 is SGHVS, CDR2 FNYEAQ. This CDR3 comprises 12 residues. The V and J ends lost 2 bases and 8 bases respectively, with 8 bases between them. CDR3 nucleotides: TGTGCCAGCAGCTTACTAGTGGGTACGCAGTATTTT. Protein sequence: CASSLLVGTQYF. The variable domain in full, with the rest retrieved from reference TRBV7-6 and TRBJ2-3, is GAGVSQSPRYKVTKRGQDVALRCDPISGHVSLYWYRQALGQGPEFLTYFNYEAQQDKSGLPNDRFSAERPEGSISTLTIQRTEQRDSAMYRCASSLLVGTQYFGPGTRLTVL.

This chain joins TRBV29-1 and TRBJ1-2; D unclear. The V gene's germline CDR1 is SQVTM and CDR2 ANQGSEA. The CDR3 covers 12 residues. Trimming took off 1 base at V and 4 bases at J, with 7 bases between the two ends. CDR3 DNA sequence: TGCAGCGTTGAAGGGAGCCTCTATGGCTACACCTTC. Translating it yields CSVEGSLYGYTF.

The V call is TRBV11-1, the J call TRBJ1-4, with 7 bases aligning to TRBD1. CDR3 length: 15 residues. Germline V CDR1 and CDR2: SGHAT, FQDESV (reference sequence). The J segment lost 7 bases and the V segment lost 4 bases, leaving 9 bases of the junction unmatched. CDR3: CASSSTGDRGEKLFF. The CDR3 region has the DNA TGTGCCAGCAGCTCAACAGGGGATCGGGGTGAAAAACTGTTTTTT.

The chain links TRBV21-1 to TRBJ2-4. TRBV21-1 is deemed a pseudogene. This CDR3 spans 16 amino acids. This chain's CDR3 is CASSKRTARGLNIQYF. The CDR3 region has the DNA TGTGCCAGCAGCAAACGGACGGCACGCGGTCTAAACATTCAGTACTTC.